The clone carrying this T cell receptor (beta chain) was observed a handful of times. The antigen is not known. Each donor was a healthy Caucasian individual from Russia, aged 6 to 90. The V gene end was trimmed by 7 bases and the J gene end by 4 bases; junction bases not matched to a gene: 3. Germline loops: CDR1 MNHEY, CDR2 SMNVEV (reference sequence). This CDR3 has 13 residues. Sample-barcoded 5' priming and a J-beta primer mix drove a second PCR of roughly 6 to 12 cycles. Via MiXCR, TCRdb re-called the 5' RACE reads, giving one row per CDR3 protein. The data hold roughly 570,000 distinct CDR3 sequences, with 25% to 30% observed a single time. This sample is part of a study of blood T cells in healthy people across ages. Overall study findings and caveats: When set beside aged donors, long-lived donors presented more naive CD4+ cells and higher diversity. Older individuals had lower TCR beta diversity per million T cells (the decline was roughly linear). A strong correlation was seen between TCR beta diversity and naive T cell percentage.

The sample taken for sequencing was blood. This chain links TRBV27 with TRBJ2-1, with 8 bases lining up with TRBD2. The TCR sequence derives from a woman in her seventies in good health. In nucleotides, the CDR3 is TGTGCCAGCAAGGGACTAGATTACAATGAGCAGTTCTTC. Protein product: CASKGLDYNEQFF.